Listed below are T cell receptor beta chains from one sample, sequenced in a study of Ad26.COV2.S vaccination and SARS-CoV-2 variants. Profiling relied on immunoSEQ multiplex PCR, and the TCRdb table lists in-frame clones only, not all of them. The sample records roughly 380,000 clones, around 92% being singletons. The source was peripheral blood, collected after recovery from COVID-19. The source of these receptors is a human donor who had recovered from COVID-19. The CDR3 runs from the conserved cysteine through the conserved F or W. The D gene is left open where the match is weak. Clone sizes are given selectively: once, few, many, or a class where the clone is expanded.

TRBV25-1	NA	TRBJ2-5	NA	TGTGCCAGCAGTGATTGGCAGGGGAGTCCCCAGTACTTC	CASSDWQGSPQYF
TRBV29-1	NA	TRBJ1-2	NA	TGCGGGGGGGGCATAGCTAACTATGGCTACACCTTC	CGGGIANYGYTF
TRBV27	NA	TRBJ1-2	NA	TGTGCCAGCAGTTTATACCGGGGAAGCTTAGACACCTTC	CASSLYRGSLDTF
TRBV2	NA	TRBJ2-5	NA	TGTGCCAGCAGTTACAGGGAACAAGAGACCCAGTACTTC	CASSYREQETQYF
TRBV18	once	TRBJ1-4	TRBD1	TGTGCCAGCTCACCACCTTTCGGACAGGGCACCTTCGCAACTAATGAAAAACTGTTTTTT	CASSPPFGQGTFATNEKLFF
TRBV7-9	NA	TRBJ2-5	NA	TGTGCCAGCAGCTTGAAAGAGACCCAGTACTTC	CASSLKETQYF
TRBV13	NA	TRBJ1-1	NA	TGTGCCAGCAGCTTACGTTACGGGGTGGGTGAAGCTTTCTTT	CASSLRYGVGEAFF
TRBV27	NA	TRBJ2-5	NA	TGTGCCAGCAGATACAAGGTGACCCAGTACTTC	CASRYKVTQYF
TRBV4-3	once	TRBJ1-4	TRBD1	TGCGCCAGCAGCCTCGCCCCCGGACAGGGGTCCGAAAAACTGTTTTTT	CASSLAPGQGSEKLFF
TRBV6-2/TRBV6-3	NA	TRBJ2-3	TRBD2	TGTGCCAGCAGTTTATCTAGCGGGGGGGCTGGGACGCAGTATTTT	CASSLSSGGAGTQYF
TRBV5-1	NA	TRBJ2-1	TRBD2	TGCGCCAGCAGCCAGGGACTAGCGGGGGGGATATACAATGAGCAGTTCTTC	CASSQGLAGGIYNEQFF
TRBV29-1	once	TRBJ2-7	NA	TGCAGCGTTGAAGAGAGCTACGAGCAGTACTTC	CSVEESYEQYF
TRBV6-5	once	TRBJ2-3	NA	TGTGCCAGCAGTTCCACCCCGAATACGCAGTATTTT	CASSSTPNTQYF
TRBV7-8	NA	TRBJ1-4	TRBD1	TGTGCCAGCAGCCCCTGGGGACAGGTCGCCGAAAAACTGTTTTTT	CASSPWGQVAEKLFF